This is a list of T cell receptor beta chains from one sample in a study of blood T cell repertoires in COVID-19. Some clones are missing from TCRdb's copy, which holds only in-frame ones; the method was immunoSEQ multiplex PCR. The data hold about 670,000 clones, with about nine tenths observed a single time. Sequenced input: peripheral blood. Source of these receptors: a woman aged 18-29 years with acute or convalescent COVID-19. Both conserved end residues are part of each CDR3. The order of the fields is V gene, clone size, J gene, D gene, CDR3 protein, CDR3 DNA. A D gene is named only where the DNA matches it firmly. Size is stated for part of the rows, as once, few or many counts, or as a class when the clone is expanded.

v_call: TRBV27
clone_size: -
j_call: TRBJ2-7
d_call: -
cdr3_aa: CASSSRGRAEQYF
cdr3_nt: TGTGCCAGCAGCTCTAGGGGTCGAGCCGAGCAGTACTTC

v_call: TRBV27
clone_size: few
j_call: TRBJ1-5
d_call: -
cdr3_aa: CASRISAGEQPQHF
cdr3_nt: TGTGCCAGCAGAATATCCGCAGGCGAACAGCCCCAGCATTTT

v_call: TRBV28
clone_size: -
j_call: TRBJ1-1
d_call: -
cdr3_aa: CASSLTGRGNTEAFF
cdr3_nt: TGTGCCAGCAGTTTAACAGGGCGAGGGAACACTGAAGCTTTCTTT

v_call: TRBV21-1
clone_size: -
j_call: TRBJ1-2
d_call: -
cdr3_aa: CASSKDRDYGYTF
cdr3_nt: TGTGCCAGCAGCAAAGACAGGGACTATGGCTACACCTTC

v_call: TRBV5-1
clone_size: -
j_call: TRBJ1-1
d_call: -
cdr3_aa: CASSGTIRGMNTEAFF
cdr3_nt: TGCGCCAGCAGCGGAACCATACGGGGGATGAACACTGAAGCTTTCTTT

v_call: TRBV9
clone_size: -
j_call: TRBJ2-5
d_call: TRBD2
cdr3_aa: CASSVVRGGSRKETQYF
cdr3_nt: TGTGCCAGCAGCGTAGTTCGGGGGGGATCGCGTAAAGAGACCCAGTACTTC

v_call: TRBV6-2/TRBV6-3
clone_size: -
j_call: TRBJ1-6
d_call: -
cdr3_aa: CASSYSPSGIRLPPLHF
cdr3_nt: TGTGCCAGCAGTTACTCACCAAGCGGGATAAGACTACCACCCCTCCACTTT

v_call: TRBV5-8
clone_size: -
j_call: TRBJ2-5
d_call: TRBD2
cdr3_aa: CASSSGTSRGETQYF
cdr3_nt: TGTGCCAGCAGCTCCGGGACTAGCAGGGGGGAGACCCAGTACTTC

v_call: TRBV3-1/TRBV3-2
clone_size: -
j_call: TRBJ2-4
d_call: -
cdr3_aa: CASSPQANPDIQYF
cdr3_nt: TGTGCCAGCAGCCCCCAAGCGAACCCCGACATTCAGTACTTC

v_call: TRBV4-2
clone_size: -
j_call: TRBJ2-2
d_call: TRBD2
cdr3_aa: CASSQDRLAAGELFF
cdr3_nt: TGTGCCAGCAGCCAAGATCGACTAGCGGCCGGGGAGCTGTTTTTT

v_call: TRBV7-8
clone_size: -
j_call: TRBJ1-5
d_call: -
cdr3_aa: CASSLEGGYQPQHF
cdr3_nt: TGTGCCAGCAGCTTAGAGGGAGGGTATCAGCCCCAGCATTTT

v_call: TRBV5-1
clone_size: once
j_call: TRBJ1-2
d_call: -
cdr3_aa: CASSFSGGGVEVSGYTF
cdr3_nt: TGCGCCAGCAGCTTTTCTGGAGGGGGGGTAGAAGTTAGTGGCTACACCTTC

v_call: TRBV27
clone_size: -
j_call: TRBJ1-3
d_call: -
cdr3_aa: CASSLGTPGNTIYF
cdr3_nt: TGTGCCAGCAGTTTAGGGACACCTGGAAACACCATATATTTT

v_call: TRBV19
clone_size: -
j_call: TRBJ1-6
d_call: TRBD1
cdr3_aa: CASSIDRGDSPLHF
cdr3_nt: TGTGCCAGTAGTATTGACAGGGGGGATTCACCCCTCCACTTT

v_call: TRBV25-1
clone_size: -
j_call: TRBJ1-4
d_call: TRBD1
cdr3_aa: CASSERGQGYQPNEKLFF
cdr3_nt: TGTGCCAGCAGTGAAAGAGGACAGGGGTATCAGCCTAATGAAAAACTGTTTTTT

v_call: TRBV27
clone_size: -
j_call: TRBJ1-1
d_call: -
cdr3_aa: CASKRMNTEAFF
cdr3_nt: TGTGCCAGCAAGCGGATGAACACTGAAGCTTTCTTT

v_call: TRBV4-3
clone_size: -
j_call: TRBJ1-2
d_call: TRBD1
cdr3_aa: CASSQDLKDRAVGYTF
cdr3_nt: TGCGCCAGCAGCCAAGATCTAAAGGACAGGGCTGTTGGCTACACCTTC

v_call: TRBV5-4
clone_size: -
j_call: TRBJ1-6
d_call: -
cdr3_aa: CASSRSNSPLHF
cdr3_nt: TGTGCCAGCAGCCGGTCCAATTCACCCCTCCACTTT

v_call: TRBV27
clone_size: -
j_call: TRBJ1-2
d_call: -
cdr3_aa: CATGATNYGYTF
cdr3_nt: TGTGCCACGGGAGCAACTAACTATGGCTACACCTTC

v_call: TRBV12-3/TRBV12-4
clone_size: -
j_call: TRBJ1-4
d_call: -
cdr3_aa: CASTPTGRKLFF
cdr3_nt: TGTGCCAGCACCCCGACAGGAAGAAAACTGTTTTTT

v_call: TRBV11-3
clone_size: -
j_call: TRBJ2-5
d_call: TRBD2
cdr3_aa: CASSFGTSGGETQYF
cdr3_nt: TGTGCCAGCAGCTTTGGGACTAGCGGGGGAGAGACCCAGTACTTC

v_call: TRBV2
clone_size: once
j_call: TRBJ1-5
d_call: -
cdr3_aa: CASSGIGNQPQHF
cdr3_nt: TGTGCCAGCAGTGGTATAGGCAATCAGCCCCAGCATTTT

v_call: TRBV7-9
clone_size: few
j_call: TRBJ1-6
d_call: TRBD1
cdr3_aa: CASSLADRSSPLHF
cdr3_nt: TGTGCCAGCAGCTTAGCGGACAGGTCTTCACCCCTCCACTTT

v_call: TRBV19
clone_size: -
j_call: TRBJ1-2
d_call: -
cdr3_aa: CASSPRQAESGYGYTF
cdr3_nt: TGTGCCAGTAGCCCCCGACAGGCGGAGTCGGGCTATGGCTACACCTTC

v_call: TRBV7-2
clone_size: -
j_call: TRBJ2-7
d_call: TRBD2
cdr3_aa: CASSLGTSGGVYEQYF
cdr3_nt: TGTGCCAGCAGCCTGGGGACTAGCGGGGGGGTCTACGAGCAGTACTTC

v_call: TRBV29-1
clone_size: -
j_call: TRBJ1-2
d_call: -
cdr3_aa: CSVESGTRYGYTF
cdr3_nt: TGCAGCGTTGAAAGCGGGACCCGCTATGGCTACACCTTC

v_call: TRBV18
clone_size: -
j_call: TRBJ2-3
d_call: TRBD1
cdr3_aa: CASSNDRVWASTDTQYF
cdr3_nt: TGTGCCAGCTCAAATGACAGGGTGTGGGCTAGCACAGATACGCAGTATTTT

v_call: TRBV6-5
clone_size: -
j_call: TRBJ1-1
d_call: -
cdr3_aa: CASDPRVGNTEAFF
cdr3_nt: TGTGCCAGCGACCCCAGGGTCGGGAACACTGAAGCTTTCTTT

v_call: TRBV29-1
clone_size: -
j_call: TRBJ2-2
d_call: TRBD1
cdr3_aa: CSAEAWPQGRNTGELFF
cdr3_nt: TGCAGCGCTGAAGCTTGGCCACAGGGGAGAAACACCGGGGAGCTGTTTTTT

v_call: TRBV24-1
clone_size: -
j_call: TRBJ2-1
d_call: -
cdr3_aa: CATSDFGQNNEQFF
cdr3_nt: TGTGCCACCAGTGATTTCGGACAGAACAATGAGCAGTTCTTC

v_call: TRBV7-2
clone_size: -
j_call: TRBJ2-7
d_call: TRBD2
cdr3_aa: CASSDRTSGDEQYF
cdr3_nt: TGTGCCAGCAGCGATCGGACTAGCGGGGACGAGCAGTACTTC

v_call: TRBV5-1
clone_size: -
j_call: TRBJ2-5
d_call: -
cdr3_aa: CASRGTSIETQYF
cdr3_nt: TGCGCCAGCAGAGGAACTAGTATAGAGACCCAGTACTTC

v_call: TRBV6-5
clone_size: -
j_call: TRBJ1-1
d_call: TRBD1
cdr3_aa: CASSLGGRATEAFF
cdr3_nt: TGTGCCAGCAGCTTAGGGGGCCGGGCCACTGAAGCTTTCTTT

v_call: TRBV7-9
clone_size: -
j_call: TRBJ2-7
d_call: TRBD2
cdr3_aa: CASSFVGRTYEQYF
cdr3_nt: TGTGCCAGCAGCTTTGTCGGGAGGACCTACGAGCAGTACTTC

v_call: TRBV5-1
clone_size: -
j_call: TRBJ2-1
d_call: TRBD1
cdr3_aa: CASSPGTGVFGEQFF
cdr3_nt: TGCGCCAGCAGCCCGGGGACAGGGGTATTCGGTGAGCAGTTCTTC

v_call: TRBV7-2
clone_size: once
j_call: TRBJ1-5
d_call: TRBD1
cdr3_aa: CASSLVQGVNQPQHF
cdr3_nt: TGTGCCAGCAGCTTAGTGCAGGGGGTAAATCAGCCCCAGCATTTT

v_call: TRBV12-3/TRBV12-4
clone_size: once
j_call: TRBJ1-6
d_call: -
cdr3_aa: CASSFRNSPLHF
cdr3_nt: TGTGCCAGCAGTTTCCGGAATTCACCCCTCCACTTT

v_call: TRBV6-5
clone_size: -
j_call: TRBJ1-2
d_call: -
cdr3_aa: CASSYDPAGYGYTF
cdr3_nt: TGTGCCAGCAGTTACGACCCCGCGGGCTATGGCTACACCTTC

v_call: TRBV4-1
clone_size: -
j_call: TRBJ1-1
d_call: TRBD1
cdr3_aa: CASSPGQGVNTEAFF
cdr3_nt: TGCGCCAGCAGCCCTGGGCAGGGGGTTAACACTGAAGCTTTCTTT

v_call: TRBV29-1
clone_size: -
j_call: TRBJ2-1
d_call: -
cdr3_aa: CSVKGGPHEQFF
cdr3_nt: TGCAGCGTTAAAGGGGGGCCCCATGAGCAGTTCTTC

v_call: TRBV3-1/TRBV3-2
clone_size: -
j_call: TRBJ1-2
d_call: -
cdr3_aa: CASSQELSSGSSYGYTF
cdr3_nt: TGTGCCAGCAGCCAAGAGCTCTCCTCTGGGAGTAGCTATGGCTACACCTTC

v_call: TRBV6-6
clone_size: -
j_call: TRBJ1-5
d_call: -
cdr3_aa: CASRGHDSNQPQHF
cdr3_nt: TGTGCCAGCAGGGGACATGATAGCAATCAGCCCCAGCATTTT

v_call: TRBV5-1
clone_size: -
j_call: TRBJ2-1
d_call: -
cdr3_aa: CASFLRGEQFF
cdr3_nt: TGCGCCAGCTTCCTCCGGGGGGAGCAGTTCTTC

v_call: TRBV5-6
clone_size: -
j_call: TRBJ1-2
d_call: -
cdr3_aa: CASSLIRARYGYTF
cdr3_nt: TGTGCCAGCAGCTTAATCAGGGCGAGGTATGGCTACACCTTC

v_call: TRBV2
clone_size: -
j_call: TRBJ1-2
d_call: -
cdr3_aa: CAIRQWRSTNYGYTF
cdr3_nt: TGTGCCATCCGCCAGTGGAGATCAACCAACTATGGCTACACCTTC

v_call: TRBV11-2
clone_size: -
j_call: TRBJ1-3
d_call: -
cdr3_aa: CASSSLLGNTIYF
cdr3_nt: TGTGCCAGCAGCTCCCTACTCGGAAACACCATATATTTT

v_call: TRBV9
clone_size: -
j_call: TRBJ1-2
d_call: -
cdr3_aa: CASSPPEVGHGYTF
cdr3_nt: TGTGCCAGCAGCCCACCCGAGGTTGGCCATGGCTACACCTTC

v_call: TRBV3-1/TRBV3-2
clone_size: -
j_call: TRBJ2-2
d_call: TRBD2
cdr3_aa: CASSLGTSGNTGELFF
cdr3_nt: TGTGCCAGCAGCCTTGGGACTAGCGGGAACACCGGGGAGCTGTTTTTT

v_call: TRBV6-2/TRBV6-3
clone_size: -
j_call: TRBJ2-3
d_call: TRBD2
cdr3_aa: CASSYGSLAGGPDTQYF
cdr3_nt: TGTGCCAGCAGTTACGGGTCACTAGCGGGGGGGCCGGATACGCAGTATTTT

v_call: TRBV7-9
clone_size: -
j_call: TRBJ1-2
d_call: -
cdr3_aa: CASTFGEYPGPGDGYTF
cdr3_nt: TGTGCCAGCACATTCGGAGAGTATCCCGGGCCAGGGGACGGCTACACCTTC

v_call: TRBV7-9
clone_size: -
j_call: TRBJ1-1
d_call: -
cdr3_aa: CASNSYEMNTEAFF
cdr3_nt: TGTGCCAGCAACTCCTATGAGATGAACACTGAAGCTTTCTTT

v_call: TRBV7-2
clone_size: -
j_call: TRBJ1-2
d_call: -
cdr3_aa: CASSLVVAGRGNYGYTF
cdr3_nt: TGTGCCAGCAGCTTAGTAGTTGCAGGGAGGGGGAACTATGGCTACACCTTC

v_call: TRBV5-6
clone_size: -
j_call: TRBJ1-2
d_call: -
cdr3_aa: CASSLAELINYGYTF
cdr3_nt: TGTGCCAGCAGCTTGGCCGAGCTGATTAACTATGGCTACACCTTC

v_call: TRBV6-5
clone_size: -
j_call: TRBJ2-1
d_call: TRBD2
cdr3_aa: CASRGLASYNEQFF
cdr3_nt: TGTGCCAGCAGAGGACTAGCGTCCTACAATGAGCAGTTCTTC

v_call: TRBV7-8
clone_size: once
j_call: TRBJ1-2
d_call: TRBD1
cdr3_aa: CASSAGQGGMANYGYTF
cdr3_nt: TGTGCCAGCAGCGCAGGACAGGGAGGAATGGCTAACTATGGCTACACCTTC

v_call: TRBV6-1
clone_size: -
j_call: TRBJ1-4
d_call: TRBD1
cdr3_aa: CASSWPGQTNEKLFF
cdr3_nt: TGTGCCAGCAGCTGGCCGGGACAGACTAATGAAAAACTGTTTTTT

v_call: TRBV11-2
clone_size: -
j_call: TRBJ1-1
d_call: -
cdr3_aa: CASSLELQGIGTEAFF
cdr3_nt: TGTGCCAGCAGCTTAGAGCTTCAGGGAATAGGGACTGAAGCTTTCTTT

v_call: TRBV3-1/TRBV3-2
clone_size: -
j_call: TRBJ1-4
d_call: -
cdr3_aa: CASWQKQGNWTNEKLFF
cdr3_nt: TGTGCCAGTTGGCAGAAACAGGGTAATTGGACTAATGAAAAACTGTTTTTT

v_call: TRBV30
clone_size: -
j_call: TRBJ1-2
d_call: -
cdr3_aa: CAWSLNLPYGYTF
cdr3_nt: TGTGCCTGGAGTCTTAATCTACCCTATGGCTACACCTTC

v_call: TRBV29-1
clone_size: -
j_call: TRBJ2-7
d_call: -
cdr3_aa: CSVQLSYEQYF
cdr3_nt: TGCAGCGTACAGTTATCCTACGAGCAGTACTTC